This TCR beta chain is from a study of T cell responses to AZD1222 COVID-19 vaccine. Trimming left V 5 bases short and J 6 bases short, with 13 bases between. The CDR3 extends over 13 amino acids. The germline gives CDR1 SGHVS, CDR2 FNYEAQ. Assay: immunoSEQ multiplex PCR; the TCRdb copy retains only in-frame clones and omits some. The table has about 81,000 clones, more than 85% seen once; the top ten hold about 8%. The sequencing here drew on peripheral blood, taken 28 days after the second AZD1222 dose. The sequence was collected from an adult who received the AZD1222 COVID-19 vaccine. The genes are TRBV7-6 and TRBJ1-2, with no clear D. CDR3 region: CASSPNLSDGYTF. The CDR3 DNA follows: TGTGCCAGCAGCCCCAACCTCAGTGATGGCTACACCTTC. Full variable domain (rest looked up from reference TRBV7-6 and TRBJ1-2): GAGVSQSPRYKVTKRGQDVALRCDPISGHVSLYWYRQALGQGPEFLTYFNYEAQQDKSGLPNDRFSAERPEGSISTLTIQRTEQRDSAMYRCASSPNLSDGYTFGSGTRLTVV.